Described below is a single T cell receptor (beta chain) sequence and its context. Its cognate antigen is unknown. 5' RACE with UMI labels generated the TRB cDNA libraries. From the 5' RACE reads, TCRdb lists one entry per CDR3 protein and no DNA. This sample's table reports some 140,000 distinct CDR3 sequences. These data belong to a study of CXCR3-negative and CXCR3-positive naive CD8 T cells. Study-level points and caveats: Higher TRB CDR3 hydrophobicity marked CXCR3-positive naive cells relative to CXCR3-negative naive cells.

The CDR3 is 17 amino acids. Material: naive CXCR3+ CD8+ T cells from blood. As for subset: CD45RO-CCR7+CD27+CD95- naive CD8+ T cells expressing CXCR3 (TNR3+). This clonotype was sampled from a human donor in good health. Some clones in this sample may be carry-over from other donors' samples. The chain is built from TRBV12-3 or TRBV12-4 and TRBJ2-1; there is no DNA to check the TCRdb D call of TRBD2. Here the CDR3 reads CASSFFHSGGSYNEQFF.